This paragraph reports one T cell receptor (beta chain). Methods used by the authors: It was from reference gene primer amplification that nucleated cell counts were estimated. Generated by immunoSEQ multiplex PCR, the TCRdb table keeps only in-frame clones and is missing some. V and J calls and clone size are those listed in that table; D and trimming were worked out from the DNA. The sample has over 35,000 clones, around 91% seen once; the top ten hold 8% to 10%. From germline, CDR1 is DFQATT and CDR2 SNEGSKA (reference sequence). This CDR3 spans 11 amino acids. Trimming cost V 7 bases and J 5 bases, with 11 bases left between them. The data originate from a study of blood T cell repertoires in COVID-19. Turning to the study itself: T cells, B-cell-depleted T cells, or PBMCs provided the cDNA or gDNA that served as material.

This TCR derives from a man aged 45-65 years with active COVID-19. This rearrangement joins TRBV20-1 to TRBJ2-5; D gene unclear. Sequencing input: peripheral blood. In nucleotides, the CDR3 is TGCAGTGGCCACCGGGTTGAGACCCAGTACTTC. Its protein is CSGHRVETQYF.